A few counts support the clone carrying this T cell receptor (beta chain). Relative to the germline gene, one junction end is altered; a read error may explain this. Construction of the TCRbeta library involved unique molecular identifiers. TCRdb reanalysed the PCR reads using MiXCR and keeps one entry per CDR3 protein. The profile shows some 600,000 distinct CDR3 sequences, approximately 16% of them singletons. This record comes from a study of T-cell reconstitution after alpha-beta-depleted transplantation in children. This CDR3 is 11 amino acids long. Germline lookup yields CDR1 LGHNA and CDR2 YNFKEQ.

This TCR derives from a human donor who donated a stem cell graft to a child with acute myeloid leukemia. The sequencing here drew on PBMCs from the stem cell graft donor, taken from the stem cell graft. The V gene is TRBV4-2, the J gene TRBJ1-2; no clear D. This CDR3 is CASSEEVGYTF. The CDR3 DNA sequence: TGTGCCAGCAGCGAAGAGGTTGGCTACACCTTC.